This TCR beta chain was profiled in a study of neoadjuvant nivolumab and ipilimumab in lung cancer. Profiling relied on immunoSEQ multiplex PCR, and the TCRdb table lists in-frame clones only, not all of them. The data contain about 18,000 clones, about nine tenths of them singletons. Comment on this clone: Antigen: not known.

Study results and limitations: Compared with tumor-adjacent uninvolved lung, resected tumors showed greater richness and clonality. Only a small number of samples underwent TCR sequencing. Resected-tumor TCR richness correlated positively with pretherapy blood richness.

Trimming shortened V by 4 bases and J by 2 bases, and 15 bases separated the two germline ends. CDR1 is SGHNT and CDR2 is YYREEE in the germline V gene (reference sequence). This CDR3 contains 16 residues. The chain carries TRBV5-4 and TRBJ2-2; possible D gene TRBD1, 6 bases. This specimen consisted of peripheral blood, obtained before neoadjuvant nivolumab, alone or with ipilimumab. The sequence was collected from an adult with non-small cell lung cancer. CDR3 DNA sequence: TGTGCCAGCAGCCCACCCGGGACACGTAACACCGGGGAGCTGTTTTTT. It specifies CASSPPGTRNTGELFF.